There are a few counts of the clone carrying this TCR beta chain. What it recognizes is unknown. Looked up from germline, CDR1 is LNHDA and CDR2 is SQIVND (reference sequence). Trimming shortened V by 3 bases and J by 0 bases, and 12 bases separated the two germline ends. The CDR3 runs 15 residues. This sample stems from a study of somatic mutations in cytotoxic T cells in rheumatoid arthritis. Sequenced by immunoSEQ multiplex PCR; TCRdb stores in-frame clones only, minus some. Of almost 8,500 clones listed, 75% are singletons. Once isolated by positive magnetic bead selection, the CD4+ and CD8+ cells had their purity checked by flow cytometry. Whole-study findings and limits: Patients with rheumatoid arthritis showed a slight underrepresentation of TRBV07, a finding that was never subjected to any adjustment for multiple comparisons.

The chain employs TRBV19 and TRBJ2-7; D is ambiguous. Sequencing was done on a sample of CD8+ T cells sorted from blood. The TCR sequence derives from an adult with rheumatoid arthritis. As DNA, the CDR3 is TGTGCCAGTAGTATTTCACTTCAGATCTCCTACGAGCAGTACTTC. Translating gives CASSISLQISYEQYF.